What follows describes a single T cell receptor beta chain. The antigen remains unidentified. This specimen belongs to a study of T cells in tumors after PD-1 blockade. Background on the study: Patients had no prior checkpoint blockade, systemic immunosuppressants, or anti-cancer therapy within 4 weeks. A subset received ongoing vismodegib 150 mg daily alongside anti-PD-1 therapy.

With V trimmed by 7 bases and J by 8 bases, 18 bases remained unmatched. This CDR3 has 17 amino acids. Germline V gives CDR1 SGHRS, CDR2 YFSETQ. Clones were sequenced by immunoSEQ multiplex PCR, and TCRdb holds only the in-frame ones, with some missing. The sample has about 4,900 clones, 65% to 70% seen once. Study-wide results and limits: Two pre-treatment samples showed no clonal replacement between them. Some novel exhausted tumor clones appeared in pre-treatment blood, suggesting peripheral recruitment.

The chain is built from TRBV5-1 and TRBJ1-2; 12 positions match TRBD1. Sequencing was performed on tumor tissue, taken before anti-PD-1 treatment. The clonotype comes from a human donor with cutaneous squamous cell carcinoma. DNA for the CDR3: TGCGCCAGCTCCGACGGGTCCGGGACAGGGGGCGCCGGGGGCTACACCTTC. The encoded protein is CASSDGSGTGGAGGYTF.